What follows are 27 T cell receptor beta chains derived from one specimen sequenced in a study of CD8+CD57+ T cells in acquired aplastic anemia. It was genomic DNA that served as the template for profiling TCR beta VDJ and CDR3. TCRdb re-derived calls from the reads in MiXCR, one entry per CDR3 protein. The table lists fewer than 250,000 distinct CDR3 sequences, roughly 50% of them singletons. It was patients with CD8+CD57+ cell expansion by flow cytometry who were chosen for sequencing. What was sequenced was sorted CD4+, CD8+, or CD8+CD57+ T cells (not recorded which) from PBMCs. The receptors stem from a human donor with aplastic anemia.

The V gene is TRBV19, the J gene TRBJ2-7; no reliable D call. Near its end, the DNA agrees better with TRBJ2-5, so the J call may be wrong. Germline-derived CDR1 and CDR2 are LNHDA and SQIVND (reference sequence). The CDR3 is made up of 11 amino acids. The CDR3 region is CASSIDETQYF. DNA of the CDR3: TGTGCCAGTAGTATCGACGAGACCCAGTACTTC.

The chain uses TRBV7-8 and TRBJ2-7; 8 bases match TRBD1. From germline, CDR1 is SGHVS and CDR2 FQNEAQ. Trimming at V came to 7 bases and at J to 4 bases, leaving 12 bases not matched to a gene. This CDR3 region has 15 residues. The CDR3 nucleotides are TGTGCCAGCACACGAGGGGGGACAGGACCTTACGAGCAGTACTTC. It encodes CASTRGGTGPYEQYF.

The table lists this clonotype with many counts. The rearrangement links TRBV28 to TRBJ1-2, with D hard to call. Germline V lookup: CDR1 MDHEN, CDR2 SYDVKM. The CDR3 contains 12 residues. Trimming took off 3 bases at V and 6 bases at J, with 8 bases between the two ends. The CDR3 sequence: CASSLGRDGYTF. CDR3 in DNA: TGTGCCAGCAGTTTGGGGAGGGATGGCTACACCTTC.

This clonotype was seen a single time. The chain links TRBV5-5 to TRBJ2-1, with a weak D call TRBD2 (7 bases). Trimming pared 3 bases from V and 4 bases from J, leaving 23 bases between. The CDR3 has 18 residues. Looked up from germline, CDR1 is SGHKS and CDR2 is YYEKEE (reference sequence). CDR3 sequence: CASSSSYPGGGGYNEQFF. CDR3 in DNA: TGTGCCAGCAGCTCCTCTTATCCGGGGGGCGGAGGTTACAATGAGCAGTTCTTC.

This clonotype was observed at least ten times. V is TRBV11-2 and J is TRBJ1-1; D might be TRBD1 (6 bases). Germline CDR1 SGHAT, CDR2 FQNNGV. Trimming took off 4 bases at V and 3 bases at J, with 15 bases between the two ends. CDR3 size: 15 residues. The CDR3 region has the DNA TGTGCCAGCAGCTCTTACAGTAAGGGGGACACTGAAGCTTTCTTT. Its translation: CASSSYSKGDTEAFF.

The V gene is TRBV20-1, the J gene TRBJ2-7; D gene unclear. The CDR3 consists of 12 residues. Germline lookup yields CDR1 DFQATT and CDR2 SNEGSKA (reference sequence). V lost 4 bases, J lost 1 base, and 8 bases lay in between. CDR3 residues: CSAKDTSYEQYF. CDR3 coding DNA: TGCAGTGCTAAAGACACATCCTACGAGCAGTACTTC.

This clonotype was picked up many times. The chain carries TRBV7-9 and TRBJ1-2; the match to TRBD1 covers 9 bases. Germline V CDR1 and CDR2: SEHNR, FQNEAQ (reference sequence). This CDR3 is 19 amino acids long. Trimming removed 1 base from V and 0 bases from J; junction bases left unmatched: 12. CDR3: CASSLVLTGGPPSNYGYTF. The CDR3 DNA is TGTGCCAGCAGCTTAGTCCTAACAGGGGGCCCACCTTCTAACTATGGCTACACCTTC.

Of note for this clonotype: Its ends do not fully match the called genes, so a read error is possible. This chain joins TRBV5-1 and TRBJ2-5, with D unclear. This CDR3 has 12 residues. CDR1 SGHRS and CDR2 YFSETQ come from the germline V gene. CDR3 sequence: CASSLGEEAQYF. CDR3 coding DNA: TGCGCCAGCAGCTTGGGAGAAGAGGCCCAGTACTTC.

The genes are TRBV7-8 and TRBJ2-7, with 9 nucleotides matching TRBD1. Trimming took 4 bases from V and 5 from J; bases not matched to a gene: 9. The CDR3 is made up of 15 amino acids. Germline V gene sequence: CDR1 SGHVS, CDR2 FQNEAQ. The CDR3 loop is CASSSTGTGRHEQYF. As DNA, the CDR3 is TGTGCCAGCAGCTCGACCGGGACAGGGCGTCACGAGCAGTACTTC.

This clonotype was seen many times. V gene TRBV6-5 combines with J gene TRBJ1-5, with D maybe TRBD1 (5 bases). Trimming removed 4 bases from V and 2 bases from J, with 12 bases in between. This CDR3 is built from 15 residues. Germline CDR1 is MNHEY and CDR2 is SVGAGI. The CDR3 reads CASSSGDRGNQPQHF. CDR3 sequence (DNA): TGTGCCAGCAGTTCGGGGGACCGAGGCAATCAGCCCCAGCATTTT.

This rearrangement joins TRBV3-1 to TRBJ1-3; possibly TRBD1 for D (5 bases). This CDR3 is built from 15 residues. V lost 4 bases to trimming and J lost 0 bases, with 10 bases between them. CDR1 and CDR2 (germline): LGHDT, YNNKEL (reference sequence). The CDR3 sequence is CASSLVGVSGNTIYF. In nucleotides, the CDR3 is TGTGCCAGCAGCCTGGTGGGGGTCTCTGGAAACACCATATATTTT.

The chain recombines TRBV20-1 with TRBJ2-1, with 7 bases aligning to TRBD1. CDR3 length equals 16 residues. V gave up 3 bases and J gave up 3 bases; unmatched junction bases: 11. From germline, CDR1 is DFQATT and CDR2 SNEGSKA (reference sequence). This chain's CDR3 is CSASWAGGMVYNEQFF. The CDR3 DNA sequence: TGCAGTGCTAGTTGGGCAGGGGGAATGGTCTACAATGAGCAGTTCTTC.

At least ten counts were recorded for this clonotype. The chain couples TRBV24-1 to TRBJ1-1; D unresolved. The CDR3 loop spans 15 amino acids. With 9 bases removed from V and 0 bases from J, the gap between germline ends came to 16 bases. Germline values: CDR1 KGHDR, CDR2 SFDVKD. For the CDR3, the DNA is TGTGCCACCGGCCTCCCCGTCGGATTGAACACTGAAGCTTTCTTT. It yields the protein CATGLPVGLNTEAFF.

A word on this clonotype: At one boundary the junction diverges from the germline segment, which might be a read error. V and J are TRBV10-1 and TRBJ1-4; D remains ambiguous. Germline lookup yields CDR1 WNHNN and CDR2 SYGVQD (reference sequence). CDR3 length: 14 residues. CDR3 amino acids: CASSNGRGNEKLFF. As DNA, the CDR3 is TGCGCCAGCAGTAATGGACGGGGTAATGAGAAACTGTTTTTT.

The genes are TRBV5-1 and TRBJ2-5; the match to TRBD1 covers 9 bases. V dropped 3 bases and J dropped 5; count of bases not matched to a gene: 5. The CDR3 extends over 14 amino acids. CDR1 and CDR2 (germline): SGHRS, YFSETQ. This CDR3 reads CASSWGTGSETQYF. For the CDR3, the DNA is TGCGCCAGCAGCTGGGGGACAGGGTCGGAGACCCAGTACTTC.

This clonotype was observed once. CDR3 bases: TGCAGCGTTGATTGGGGAGATACGCAGTATTTT. Encoded protein: CSVDWGDTQYF. The rearrangement joins TRBV29-1 to TRBJ2-3; D not resolved. Trimming took off 3 bases at V and 5 bases at J, with 6 bases between the two ends. Germline V CDR1 and CDR2: SQVTM, ANQGSEA. There are 11 residues in the CDR3.

The chain is built from TRBV18 and TRBJ2-5, with D possibly matching TRBD2 (6 bases). V lost 2 bases and J 5 bases, leaving 12 bases between the germline ends. The CDR3 covers 14 residues. CDR1 is KGHSH, CDR2 LQKENI, per germline. The DNA for the CDR3 is TGTGCCAGCTCACCAACGGGGGTGGCGGAGACCCAGTACTTC. Its translation is CASSPTGVAETQYF.

This clonotype was found a few times. CDR3 DNA: TGCAGCGTAGAGACAGGGGGTGAGACTGAAGCTTTCTTT. Protein product: CSVETGGETEAFF. The V call is TRBV29-1, the J call TRBJ1-1, with 9 bases identical to TRBD1. Germline V gene lookup returns CDR1 SQVTM and CDR2 ANQGSEA. This CDR3 spans 13 amino acids. V shed 6 bases, J shed 5 bases, and the junction held 7 bases outside the gene matches.

Many counts were recorded for this clonotype. This chain joins TRBV14 and TRBJ2-6; TRBD1 matches 8 bases. The germline V gene encodes CDR1 SGHDN and CDR2 FVKESK. The V gene end was trimmed by 4 bases and the J gene end by 1 base; junction bases not matched to a gene: 9. CDR3 length: 18 amino acids. CDR3 sequence (DNA): TGTGCCAGCAGCCTCTCCGGGACAGGTTTATCTGGGGCCAACGTCCTGACTTTC. Its protein product is CASSLSGTGLSGANVLTF.

The V call is TRBV7-2, the J call TRBJ1-1; unclear D gene. Per the germline V gene, CDR1 is SGHTA and CDR2 is FQGNSA. The CDR3 has 16 residues. V gave up 0 bases and J gave up 4 bases, with 15 bases separating them. CDR3 coding DNA: TGTGCCAGCAGCTTAGCTGTCCTCAACTCAGGCACTGAAGCTTTCTTT. This sequence encodes CASSLAVLNSGTEAFF.

This sequence joins TRBV15 and TRBJ2-7, with D possibly matching TRBD2 (7 bases). Germline V gene lookup returns CDR1 LNHNV and CDR2 YYDKDF (reference sequence). The CDR3 has 17 residues. Trimming took off 1 base at V and 5 bases at J, with 21 bases between the two ends. Written as DNA, the CDR3 is TGTGCCACCAGCAGAGGTACCGGGACCAAGGGGGGGCACGAGCAGTACTTC. Translation: CATSRGTGTKGGHEQYF.

This clonotype was observed a single time. The chain combines TRBV3-1 with TRBJ2-5; TRBD2 aligns across 12 bases. The CDR3 is 16 amino acids. Germline trimming cut 1 base from V and 4 bases from J; bases unmatched to any gene: 4. CDR1 and CDR2 from the germline V gene are LGHDT and YNNKEL (reference sequence). CDR3 amino acids: CASSQASGGGGETQYF. CDR3 coding DNA: TGTGCCAGCAGCCAAGCTAGCGGGGGGGGAGGAGAGACCCAGTACTTC.

The CDR3 is CAISDSRGITYEQYF. The DNA for the CDR3 is TGTGCCATCAGTGACTCTCGGGGAATCACCTACGAGCAGTACTTC. The chain has TRBV7-9 and TRBJ2-7; a weak D match, TRBD2 (5 bases). There are 15 residues in the CDR3. Germline V lookup: CDR1 SEHNR, CDR2 FQNEAQ (reference sequence). The ends were cut back, 10 bases at V and 2 bases at J, with 21 bases in the middle.

To note about this clonotype: The DNA is left out, because the CDR3 cannot be placed on it with certainty; the CDR3 is given as TCRdb lists it. This chain joins TRBV19 and TRBJ2-2; the listed D gene, TRBD1, was not tested against the DNA. The CDR3 numbers 22 amino acids, ends counted. CDR1 LNHDA and CDR2 SQIVND come from the germline V gene (reference sequence). CDR3 sequence reads: CASSQQGGEEQYFAPGTGELFF.

This clonotype was observed at least ten times. The chain couples TRBV7-3 to TRBJ1-2, with D hard to call. Germline values: CDR1 SGHTA, CDR2 FQGTGA. The CDR3 is 13 amino acids. Trimming left V 5 bases short and J 4 bases short, with 11 bases between. The CDR3 region has the DNA TGTGCCAGCAGCGTCCAGGTACTCTATGGCTACACCTTC. Translating it yields CASSVQVLYGYTF.

This clonotype came up many times. V gene TRBV7-6 combines with J gene TRBJ2-3; 9 bases are a match to TRBD2. Germline assignment: CDR1 SGHVS and CDR2 FNYEAQ. The trim removed 4 bases at V and 4 bases at J, leaving 12 bases unmatched. The CDR3 spans 17 residues. The CDR3 sequence: CASSSKVAGADSDTQYF. The CDR3 DNA reads as TGTGCCAGCAGCTCTAAAGTAGCGGGGGCCGACTCAGATACGCAGTATTTT. Supplemented by reference TRBV7-6 and TRBJ2-3, the full variable domain reads GAGVSQSPRYKVTKRGQDVALRCDPISGHVSLYWYRQALGQGPEFLTYFNYEAQQDKSGLPNDRFSAERPEGSISTLTIQRTEQRDSAMYRCASSSKVAGADSDTQYFGPGTRLTVL.

The rearrangement links TRBV7-2 to TRBJ2-7; D perhaps matches TRBD1 (6 bases). Germline loops: CDR1 SGHTA, CDR2 FQGNSA. This CDR3 is 13 amino acids long. Trimming took 11 bases from V and 1 from J, leaving 15 bases between them. CDR3 loop: CAGTRDKSYEQYF. CDR3 nucleotides: TGTGCCGGCACCCGGGACAAATCCTACGAGCAGTACTTC.